The clone carrying this T cell receptor beta chain was seen more than once but under ten times. Its antigen is still unknown. CDR1 is DFQATT, CDR2 SNEGSKA, per germline (reference sequence). CDR3 length: 12 residues. V lost 3 bases and J lost 5; bases outside the gene matches: 2. The data derive from a study of post-analysis software for immune sequencing data. cDNA libraries for TCR beta contained unique molecular identifiers. From roughly 1 to 10 million T cells, a few hundred thousand cDNA molecules were obtained. TCRdb passed the PCR reads through MiXCR, listing each CDR3 protein once. The data show 500,000 to 600,000 distinct CDR3 sequences, around 40% seen once. Study conclusions and caveats: F measure clustering grouped samples strongly by preparation batch. Patients used roughly five TRBV segments, including TRBV5-6, TRBV5-1 and TRBV20-1, more often than controls.

Sequencing input: blood. This sequence originates from a girl aged 10-17 years with multiple sclerosis. This chain joins TRBV20-1 and TRBJ1-2; TRBD1 matches 8 bases. The CDR3 is CSARDREYGYTF. CDR3 nucleotides: TGCAGTGCTAGGGACAGGGAGTATGGCTACACCTTC.